A selection of T cell receptor beta chains follows, all from one sample in a study. TCRdb reprocessed the RT-PCR reads via MiXCR and lists one record per CDR3 protein. The sample contains around 700,000 distinct CDR3 sequences, 14% of which appear only once. Material: memory CD4+ T cells from blood. Receptors originate from a female donor in good health, serving as a healthy control. CDR3s include the opening cysteine and the closing phenylalanine or tryptophan. Each record gives: clone size, D gene, V gene, J gene, CDR3 DNA, CDR3 protein. A D gene is named only where the DNA matches it firmly. The size field is filled for only some rows; it gives once, few, many or a size class.

clone size: many; D gene: .; V gene: TRBV18; J gene: TRBJ2-2; CDR3 DNA: TGTGCCAGCTCAGACGGAAACACCGGGGAGCTGTTTTTT; CDR3 protein: CASSDGNTGELFF
clone size: few; D gene: TRBD1; V gene: TRBV30; J gene: TRBJ1-2; CDR3 DNA: TGTGCCTGGAGATTAAAGGGACAGAACTATGGCTACACCTTC; CDR3 protein: CAWRLKGQNYGYTF
clone size: many; D gene: .; V gene: TRBV5-1; J gene: TRBJ1-2; CDR3 DNA: TGCGCCAGCAGCTTGACAGACAACTATGGCTACACCTTC; CDR3 protein: CASSLTDNYGYTF
clone size: few; D gene: .; V gene: TRBV20-1; J gene: TRBJ2-5; CDR3 DNA: TGCAGTGCTAGAGGCCGGGGGCGAGAGACCCAGTACTTC; CDR3 protein: CSARGRGRETQYF
clone size: .; D gene: .; V gene: TRBV2; J gene: TRBJ2-7; CDR3 DNA: TGTGCCAGCAGCCCGACGAGGGATTACGAGCAGTACTTC; CDR3 protein: CASSPTRDYEQYF
clone size: few; D gene: .; V gene: TRBV6-1; J gene: TRBJ1-6; CDR3 DNA: TGTGCCAGCATTCGCCGGGACACAAATTCACCCCTCCACTTT; CDR3 protein: CASIRRDTNSPLHF
clone size: .; D gene: .; V gene: TRBV27; J gene: TRBJ1-1; CDR3 DNA: TGTGCCAGCAGTCCGAACAGGGCCAAAACTGAAGCTTTCTTT; CDR3 protein: CASSPNRAKTEAFF
clone size: .; D gene: .; V gene: TRBV5-1; J gene: TRBJ2-7; CDR3 DNA: TGCGCCAGCAGCGTGGCGCCAGCCGGGAGAAACGAGCAGTACTTC; CDR3 protein: CASSVAPAGRNEQYF
clone size: .; D gene: .; V gene: TRBV3-1; J gene: TRBJ1-6; CDR3 DNA: TGTGCCAGCAGCCACGGGCGAAATTCACCCCTCCACTTT; CDR3 protein: CASSHGRNSPLHF
clone size: many; D gene: .; V gene: TRBV10-3; J gene: TRBJ2-7; CDR3 DNA: TGTGCCATCAGTGAGTCGAACGGGCAGTACTTC; CDR3 protein: CAISESNGQYF
clone size: few; D gene: .; V gene: TRBV6-5; J gene: TRBJ1-5; CDR3 DNA: TGTGCCAGCAGGGCAGGGGTGGCTCAGCCCCAGCATTTT; CDR3 protein: CASRAGVAQPQHF
clone size: many; D gene: .; V gene: TRBV27; J gene: TRBJ2-3; CDR3 DNA: TGTGCCAGCAGTTTAGACCGGAGGGATACGCAGTATTTT; CDR3 protein: CASSLDRRDTQYF
clone size: few; D gene: .; V gene: TRBV10-1; J gene: TRBJ2-3; CDR3 DNA: TGCGCCAGCGGGAGTTCGGGAGATACGCAGTATTTT; CDR3 protein: CASGSSGDTQYF
clone size: many; D gene: .; V gene: TRBV10-3; J gene: TRBJ2-5; CDR3 DNA: TGTGCCATCAGTGACAGGGAAGAGACCCAGTACTTC; CDR3 protein: CAISDREETQYF
clone size: few; D gene: TRBD2; V gene: TRBV6-6; J gene: TRBJ2-4; CDR3 DNA: TGTGCCAGCAGTTACTCGGGTAGCGGGCAACAGTGGGCCAAAAACATTCAGTACTTC; CDR3 protein: CASSYSGSGQQWAKNIQYF
clone size: many; D gene: TRBD1; V gene: TRBV20-1; J gene: TRBJ1-1; CDR3 DNA: TGCAGTGCGCCTCGGACAGGCGTGAACACTGAAGCTTTCTTT; CDR3 protein: CSAPRTGVNTEAFF
clone size: few; D gene: .; V gene: TRBV7-2; J gene: TRBJ2-2; CDR3 DNA: TGTGCCAGCAGCTTAGACAGGATCCCCGGGGAGCTGTTTTTT; CDR3 protein: CASSLDRIPGELFF
clone size: many; D gene: .; V gene: TRBV24-1; J gene: TRBJ2-1; CDR3 DNA: TGTGCCACCAGTGACGGAGTACGTGGCTCCTACAATGAGCAGTTCTTC; CDR3 protein: CATSDGVRGSYNEQFF
clone size: few; D gene: .; V gene: TRBV28; J gene: TRBJ2-3; CDR3 DNA: TGTGCCAGCAGTTGGGCTAGCCGCCCAGATACGCAGTATTTT; CDR3 protein: CASSWASRPDTQYF
clone size: few; D gene: TRBD2; V gene: TRBV7-2; J gene: TRBJ2-5; CDR3 DNA: TGTGCCAGCAGCTTAGAGCGGGAGACTACCCAGTACTTC; CDR3 protein: CASSLERETTQYF
clone size: many; D gene: .; V gene: TRBV6-2/TRBV6-3; J gene: TRBJ1-1; CDR3 DNA: TGTGCCAGCAGTCGACTGTCGGGAACTGAAGCTTTCTTT; CDR3 protein: CASSRLSGTEAFF
clone size: few; D gene: .; V gene: TRBV6-5; J gene: TRBJ1-2; CDR3 DNA: TGTGCCAGCAGTCACAGGGTGAGAGATGGCTACACCTTC; CDR3 protein: CASSHRVRDGYTF
clone size: .; D gene: TRBD1; V gene: TRBV5-1; J gene: TRBJ1-6; CDR3 DNA: TGCGCCAGCAGCGTTACGACAGGGGCCGGATCACCCCTCCACTTT; CDR3 protein: CASSVTTGAGSPLHF
clone size: many; D gene: TRBD1; V gene: TRBV4-3; J gene: TRBJ2-1; CDR3 DNA: TGCGCCAGCAGCCCCAAGACAGGGTTAGAGAATGAGCAGTTCTTC; CDR3 protein: CASSPKTGLENEQFF
clone size: many; D gene: .; V gene: TRBV10-3; J gene: TRBJ2-7; CDR3 DNA: TGTGCCATCAGTGAGTCGAGGGCAAAGTCCTCCTACGAGCAGTACTTC; CDR3 protein: CAISESRAKSSYEQYF